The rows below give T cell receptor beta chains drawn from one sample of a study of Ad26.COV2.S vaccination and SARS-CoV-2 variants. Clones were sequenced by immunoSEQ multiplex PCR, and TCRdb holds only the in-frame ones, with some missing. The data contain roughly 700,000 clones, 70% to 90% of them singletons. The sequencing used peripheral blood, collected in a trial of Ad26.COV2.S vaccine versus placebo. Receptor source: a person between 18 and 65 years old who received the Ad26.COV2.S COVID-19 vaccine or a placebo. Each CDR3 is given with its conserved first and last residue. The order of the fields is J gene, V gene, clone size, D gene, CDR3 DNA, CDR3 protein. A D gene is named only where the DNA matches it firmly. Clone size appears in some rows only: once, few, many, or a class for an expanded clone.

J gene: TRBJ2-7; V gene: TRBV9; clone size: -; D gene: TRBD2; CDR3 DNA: TGTGCCAGCAGCGTAGGGCTAGCGGGGGAACACGAGCAGTACTTC; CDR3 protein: CASSVGLAGEHEQYF
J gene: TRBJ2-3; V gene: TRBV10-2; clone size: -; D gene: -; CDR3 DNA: TGCGCCACCTCTAGGGGGACTATAGGTACGCAGTATTTT; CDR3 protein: CATSRGTIGTQYF
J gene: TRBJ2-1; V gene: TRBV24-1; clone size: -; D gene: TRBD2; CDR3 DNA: TGTGCCACCAGTGATTTGAGCGGGAGGGCGCAGTTCTTC; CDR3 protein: CATSDLSGRAQFF
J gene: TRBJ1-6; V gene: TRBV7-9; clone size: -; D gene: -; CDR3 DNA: TGTGCCAGCAGCTTAGGCCAGGGCGATTCACCCCTCCACTTT; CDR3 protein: CASSLGQGDSPLHF
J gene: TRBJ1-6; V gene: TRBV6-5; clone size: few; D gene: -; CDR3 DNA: TGTGCCAGCAGTTACTCCCAGGGTAGGAGGAATTCACCCCTCCACTTT; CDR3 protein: CASSYSQGRRNSPLHF
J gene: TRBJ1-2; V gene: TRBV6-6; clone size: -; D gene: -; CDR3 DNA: TGTGCCAGCAGTTACTCGAGTACCCAGGGCTTCGGCTACACCTTC; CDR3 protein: CASSYSSTQGFGYTF
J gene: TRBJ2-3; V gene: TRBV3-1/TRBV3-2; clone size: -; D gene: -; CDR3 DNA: TGTGCCAGCAGCGGAGGCACAGATACGCAGTATTTT; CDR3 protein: CASSGGTDTQYF
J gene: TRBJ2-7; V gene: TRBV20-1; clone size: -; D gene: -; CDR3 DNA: TGCAGTGCTAGTTCGCGGGGATGGGACTACGAGCAGTACTTC; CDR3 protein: CSASSRGWDYEQYF
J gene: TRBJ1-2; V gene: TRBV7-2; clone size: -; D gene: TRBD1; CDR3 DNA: TGTGCCAGCAGCCCTTGGACAGGGCTGAACTATGGCTACACCTTC; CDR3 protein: CASSPWTGLNYGYTF
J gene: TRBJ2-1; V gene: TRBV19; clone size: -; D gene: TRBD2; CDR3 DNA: TGTGCCAGTAGTAGCGGGAGTTTCAGCTCCTACAATGAGCAGTTCTTC; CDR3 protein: CASSSGSFSSYNEQFF
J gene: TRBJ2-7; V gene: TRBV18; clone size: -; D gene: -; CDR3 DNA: TGTGCCAGCTCACCAACGGGAGCCACAAGCTACGAGCAGTACTTC; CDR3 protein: CASSPTGATSYEQYF
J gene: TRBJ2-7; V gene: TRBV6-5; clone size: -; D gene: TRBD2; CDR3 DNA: TGTGCCAGCAGTTACTCAGGAGCGGGAGCGAACTACGAGCAGTACTTC; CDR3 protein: CASSYSGAGANYEQYF
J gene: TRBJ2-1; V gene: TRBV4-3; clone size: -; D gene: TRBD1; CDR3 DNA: TGCGCCAGCAGCCAAGGGTTTGGGACAGGGGTCTACAATGAGCAGTTCTTC; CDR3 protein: CASSQGFGTGVYNEQFF
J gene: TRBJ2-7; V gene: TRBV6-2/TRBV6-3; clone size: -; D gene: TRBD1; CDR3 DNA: TGTGCCAGCAGCCTCTCGGGACAGGGCTACGAGCAGTACTTC; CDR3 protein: CASSLSGQGYEQYF
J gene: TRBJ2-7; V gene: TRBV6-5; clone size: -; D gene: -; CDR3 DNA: TGTGCCAGCAGTTCACGATACAACTACGAGCAGTACTTC; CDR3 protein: CASSSRYNYEQYF
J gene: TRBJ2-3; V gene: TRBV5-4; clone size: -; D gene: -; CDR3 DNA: TGTGCCAGCAGCTTGAATCCCGGTAACGCAGATACGCAGTATTTT; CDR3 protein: CASSLNPGNADTQYF
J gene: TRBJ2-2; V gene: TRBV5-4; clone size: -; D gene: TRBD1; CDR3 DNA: TGTGCCAGCAGCTTGGCACAGGGGGCGGACGGGGAGCTGTTTTTT; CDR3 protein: CASSLAQGADGELFF
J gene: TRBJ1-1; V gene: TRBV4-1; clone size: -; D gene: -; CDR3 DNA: TGCGCCAGCAGCCAAGATCGGAGACAGATGAACACTGAAGCTTTCTTT; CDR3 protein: CASSQDRRQMNTEAFF
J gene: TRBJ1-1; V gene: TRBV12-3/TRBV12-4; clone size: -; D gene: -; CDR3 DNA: TGTGCCAGCAGTTTAGCCGGTAAGGCTTTCTTT; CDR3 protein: CASSLAGKAFF
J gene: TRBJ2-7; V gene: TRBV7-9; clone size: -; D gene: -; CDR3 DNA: TGTGCCAGCAGCCCATTCCCCCCACAGGAGGCTGAAGACGAGCAGTACTTC; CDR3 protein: CASSPFPPQEAEDEQYF
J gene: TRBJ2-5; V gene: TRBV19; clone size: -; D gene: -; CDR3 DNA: TGTGCCAGTAGTATCCGGAGACAAGAGACCCAGTACTTC; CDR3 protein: CASSIRRQETQYF
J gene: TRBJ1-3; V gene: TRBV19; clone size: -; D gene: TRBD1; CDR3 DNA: TGTGCCAGTAGTAAAAAACAGGGGATTCCGGGAAACACCATATATTTT; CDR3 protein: CASSKKQGIPGNTIYF